This entry lists 16 T cell receptor beta chains sequenced from one sample in a study of T cells in Graves' hyperthyroidism and ophthalmopathy (dated by TCRdb to between 2018 and 2021). The method behind the library was multiplex PCR. Reads for this sample came from an Illumina HiSeq 2000. The TCR beta CDR3 regions were amplified from the RNA transcripts. The TCR CDR3 was subjected to a first round of RT-PCR using the HTBI primer set and the Qiagen OneStep RT-PCR kit. TCRdb's own reprocessing of the public reads used fastp at Q25 and MiXCR and kept productive beta chains. Every CDR3 protein is listed once, alongside the most common genes and DNA of its rows. The sample table contains some 300,000 distinct CDR3 sequences; only one count was recorded for less than 15% of them. The ten top clones hold about 8% of the sample. The sequencing sample was made of blood. The source of these receptors is a woman in her twenties or thirties with Graves' hyperthyroidism that later progressed to Graves' ophthalmopathy.

This clonotype was counted at least ten times. The chain combines TRBV28 with TRBJ2-3; 13 bases fit TRBD2. Trimming took 5 bases from V and 8 from J; bases not matched to a gene: 10. There are 16 residues in the CDR3. Looked up from germline, CDR1 is MDHEN and CDR2 is SYDVKM. The CDR3 is CASSPPGTSGTRTQYF. In DNA, the CDR3 is TGTGCCAGCAGTCCCCCCGGGACTAGCGGGACTCGTACGCAGTATTTT.

This clonotype was seen repeatedly, ten times or more. The chain joins TRBV27 to TRBJ2-2; possibly TRBD1 for D (6 bases). Germline CDR1 and CDR2: MNHEY and SMNVEV (reference sequence). The CDR3 covers 14 residues. V was pared by 4 bases and J by 0 bases, with 6 bases between. This CDR3 is CASSWTANTGELFF. The CDR3 coding sequence is TGTGCCAGCAGTTGGACAGCGAACACCGGGGAGCTGTTTTTT.

This clonotype came up many times. Its ends do not fully match the called genes, so a read error is possible. The CDR3 loop reads CASSLGLARSDTQYF. In DNA form, the CDR3 reads TGTGCTAGCAGCTTAGGCCTAGCGAGATCAGATACGCAGTATTTT. The gene calls are TRBV7-7 and TRBJ2-3; tentatively, D is TRBD2 (6 bases). The CDR3 is 15 amino acids. Germline V CDR1 and CDR2: SSHAT, FNYEAQ (reference sequence).

This clonotype was recorded many times. The gene calls are TRBV7-2 and TRBJ2-7, with a weak D call TRBD2 (6 bases). V dropped 0 bases and J dropped 4 bases, with 13 bases sitting between them. Germline V gene data show CDR1 as SGHTA and CDR2 as FQGNSA. The CDR3 length is 15 residues. CDR3 DNA: TGTGCCAGCAGCTTAGCGCGGGGACCCATTTACGAGCAGTACTTC. This sequence encodes CASSLARGPIYEQYF.

This clonotype was observed many times. The gene calls are TRBV12-3 or TRBV12-4 and TRBJ2-6; D unresolved. The CDR3 runs 15 residues. The V and J ends lost 2 bases and 0 bases respectively, with 5 bases between them. CDR3 DNA sequence: TGTGCCAGCAGTTTATCGGTCTCTGGGGCCAACGTCCTGACTTTC. Amino acid sequence: CASSLSVSGANVLTF.

This clonotype was seen only a few times. The rearrangement links TRBV15 to TRBJ2-7; 11 bases are a match to TRBD2. The CDR3 runs 16 residues. V was clipped by 5 bases and J by 5 bases; unmatched bases: 11. From germline, CDR1 is LNHNV and CDR2 YYDKDF (reference sequence). This CDR3 reads CATSRLMTSGTDEQYF. The CDR3 DNA reads TGTGCCACCAGCCGTTTAATGACTAGCGGGACGGACGAGCAGTACTTC.

In this sample, this clonotype turned up many times. This sequence joins TRBV12-3 or TRBV12-4 and TRBJ1-1; D gene ambiguous. The CDR3 extends over 15 amino acids. V lost 3 bases, J lost 2 bases, and 13 bases lay in between. The DNA for the CDR3 is TGTGCCAGCAGTTTTTATACGGAATTAAACACTGAAGCTTTCTTT. Translation gives CASSFYTELNTEAFF.

This clonotype was counted at least ten times. V is TRBV20-1 and J is TRBJ2-2; D gene uncertain. Germline V gene lookup returns CDR1 DFQATT and CDR2 SNEGSKA (reference sequence). The CDR3 totals 14 residues. Trimming took 4 bases from V and 3 from J, leaving 12 bases between them. CDR3 bases: TGCAGTGCTATTGACTTGCTTCACACCGGGGAGCTGTTTTTT. Protein sequence: CSAIDLLHTGELFF.

On this clonotype: A single base separates this from a much larger clone, so it may be a read error. The CDR3 DNA reads TGTGCCGGCTCACCGGAAAACAAGCTTTGGGACGAGCAGTTCTTC. It specifies CAGSPENKLWDEQFF. This chain uses TRBV18 with TRBJ2-1; D tentatively reads TRBD1 or TRBD2 (5 bases each). Germline V gives CDR1 KGHSH, CDR2 LQKENI. This CDR3 region has 15 residues.

This clonotype has at least ten counts. The chain is built from TRBV28 and TRBJ1-5; no reliable D call. V was shortened by 7 bases and J by 0 bases, with 7 bases between the two germline ends. Germline V CDR1 and CDR2: MDHEN, SYDVKM. The CDR3 is made up of 13 amino acids. In DNA form, the CDR3 reads TGTGCCAGCACCCTGTATAGCAATCAGCCCCAGCATTTT. Translation gives CASTLYSNQPQHF. Complete variable domain (other parts from reference TRBV28 and TRBJ1-5): DVKVTQSSRYLVKRTGEKVFLECVQDMDHENMFWYRQDPGLGLRLIYFSYDVKMKEKGDIPEGYSVSREKKERFSLILESASTNQTSMYLCASTLYSNQPQHFGDGTRLSIL.

There are many counts of this clonotype. This chain uses TRBV28 with TRBJ2-5; 9 positions agree with TRBD2. Germline trimming cut 7 bases from V and 5 bases from J; bases unmatched to any gene: 14. The germline gives CDR1 MDHEN, CDR2 SYDVKM. The CDR3 sequence is 16 residues long. CDR3 protein: CASTGPASGALETQYF. In DNA form, the CDR3 reads TGTGCCAGCACAGGCCCGGCTAGCGGGGCCCTCGAGACCCAGTACTTC.

The CDR3 loop reads CASSLEGLGTGGTQYF. The DNA of the CDR3 is TGTGCCAGCAGTTTAGAGGGGCTGGGGACTGGCGGGACCCAGTACTTC. The genes are TRBV12-3 or TRBV12-4 and TRBJ2-5; D perhaps matches TRBD2 (6 bases). Deletions cut 1 base from V and 7 bases from J, with 19 bases between. The CDR3 extends over 16 amino acids.

V usage is TRBV19 and J usage is TRBJ1-1; possible D gene TRBD1, 5 bases. Germline lookup yields CDR1 LNHDA and CDR2 SQIVND (reference sequence). The length of the CDR3 is 13 residues. V gave up 5 bases and J gave up 6 bases, with 13 bases separating them. CDR3 protein: CASSGTAFPEAFF. The CDR3 DNA sequence: TGTGCCAGTAGTGGGACGGCGTTCCCTGAAGCTTTCTTT.

This clonotype was seen at least ten times. The chain has TRBV18 and TRBJ2-7; possibly TRBD1 for D (5 bases). The germline gives CDR1 KGHSH, CDR2 LQKENI. The CDR3 is 15 residues long. V was trimmed by 2 bases and J by 4 bases, leaving 15 bases between them. The CDR3 nucleotides are TGTGCCAGCTCACCAAAGGCAGGGTACGGATACGAGCAGTACTTC. Its translation is CASSPKAGYGYEQYF.

This clonotype was counted many times. The rearrangement links TRBV3-1 to TRBJ1-4; no clear D. The germline V gene has CDR1 LGHDT and CDR2 YNNKEL (reference sequence). Trimming pared 8 bases from V and 5 bases from J, leaving 12 bases between. The CDR3 spans 13 residues. The CDR3 DNA follows: TGTGCCAGCGGTACAGAGGGCAATGAAAAACTGTTTTTT. Translation gives CASGTEGNEKLFF.

The sample holds many counts of this clonotype. V usage is TRBV19 and J usage is TRBJ2-7; 11 bases map to TRBD2. Trimming removed 10 bases from V and 4 bases from J; junction bases left unmatched: 3. CDR1 and CDR2 from the germline V gene are LNHDA and SQIVND (reference sequence). The CDR3 is 12 residues long. CDR3: CATGTSGYEQYF. DNA for the CDR3: TGTGCCACAGGGACTAGCGGATACGAGCAGTACTTC. The full variable domain, rest sourced from reference TRBV19 and TRBJ2-7, is DGGITQSPKYLFRKEGQNVTLSCEQNLNHDAMYWYRQDPGQGLRLIYYSQIVNDFQKGDIAEGYSVSREKKESFPLTVTSAQKNPTAFYLCATGTSGYEQYFGPGTRLTVT.